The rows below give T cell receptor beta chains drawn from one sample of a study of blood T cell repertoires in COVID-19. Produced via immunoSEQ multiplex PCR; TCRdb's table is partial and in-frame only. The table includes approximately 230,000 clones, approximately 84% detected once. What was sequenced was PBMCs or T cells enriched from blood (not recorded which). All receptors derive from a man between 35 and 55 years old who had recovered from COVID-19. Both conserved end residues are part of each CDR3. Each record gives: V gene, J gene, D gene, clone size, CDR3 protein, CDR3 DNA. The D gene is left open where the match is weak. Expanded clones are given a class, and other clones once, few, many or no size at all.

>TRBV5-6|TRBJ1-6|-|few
CASSLAGVKQGYNSPLHF
TGTGCCAGCAGCTTGGCCGGAGTTAAACAGGGCTATAATTCACCCCTCCACTTT
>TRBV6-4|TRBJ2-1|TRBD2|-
CASSQASSGGAGDEQFF
TGTGCCAGCAGTCAAGCATCCAGCGGGGGGGCGGGAGATGAGCAGTTCTTC
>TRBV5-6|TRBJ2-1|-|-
CASSFNNEQFF
TGTGCCAGCAGCTTTAACAATGAGCAGTTCTTC
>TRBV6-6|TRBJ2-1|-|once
CASVETEYNEQFF
TGTGCCAGCGTAGAGACAGAGTACAATGAGCAGTTCTTC
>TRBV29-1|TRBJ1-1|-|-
CSASSGNTEAFF
TGCAGCGCTTCCTCGGGGAACACTGAAGCTTTCTTT
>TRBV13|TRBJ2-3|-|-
CASSLGSSFTDTQYF
TGTGCCAGCAGCTTAGGAAGCTCCTTCACAGATACGCAGTATTTT
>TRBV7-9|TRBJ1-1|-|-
CASSFYRDGDTEAFF
TGTGCCAGCAGCTTCTATCGGGATGGCGACACTGAAGCTTTCTTT
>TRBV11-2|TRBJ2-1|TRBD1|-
CASRRDRANEQFF
TGTGCCAGCAGGAGGGACAGGGCCAATGAGCAGTTCTTC
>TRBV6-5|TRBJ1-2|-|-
CASSFGYYGYTF
TGTGCCAGCAGTTTCGGTTACTATGGCTACACCTTC
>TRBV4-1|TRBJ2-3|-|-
CASSLMLGASDTQYF
TGCGCCAGCAGCTTGATGCTGGGGGCCTCAGATACGCAGTATTTT
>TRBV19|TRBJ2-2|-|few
CASLSRDINTGELFF
TGTGCCAGCCTTAGCCGGGATATCAACACCGGGGAGCTGTTTTTT
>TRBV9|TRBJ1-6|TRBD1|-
CASSRGTGADNSPLHF
TGTGCCAGCAGCAGGGGGACAGGGGCGGATAATTCACCCCTCCACTTT
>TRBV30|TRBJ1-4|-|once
CAWGTARRGEKLFF
TGTGCCTGGGGGACCGCCCGGCGGGGTGAAAAACTGTTTTTT
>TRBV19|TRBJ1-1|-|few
CASSLQLNTEAFF
TGTGCCAGTAGTTTACAGCTGAACACTGAAGCTTTCTTT